These T cell receptor beta chains were read from a single sample in a study of blood T cell repertoires in COVID-19. Sequencing was performed with immunoSEQ multiplex PCR; in TCRdb, only in-frame clones are kept and a portion is missing. The table has about 320,000 clones, 89% seen once; the top ten hold around 6%. Sequenced sample: peripheral blood. These TCRs come from a man younger than 35 who had recovered from COVID-19. Both conserved end residues are part of each CDR3. D genes are given only for firm matches. For some rows the clone size is stated as once, few or many, or as a class when expanded; others skip it.

D gene,V gene,clone size,J gene,CDR3 DNA,CDR3 protein
-,TRBV5-1,-,TRBJ1-1,TGCGCCAGCAGCTTGGACGGGGGGCTAGACACTGAAGCTTTCTTT,CASSLDGGLDTEAFF
TRBD1,TRBV5-1,-,TRBJ1-2,TGCGCCAGCAGCGGAGACAGGGGGCATTTTGGCTACACCTTC,CASSGDRGHFGYTF
-,TRBV4-1,-,TRBJ2-2,TGCGCCAGCAGCCAAGGGGGCGGACTAACGAACACCGGGGAGCTGTTTTTT,CASSQGGGLTNTGELFF
-,TRBV11-2,-,TRBJ1-2,TGTGCCAGCAGCCCCACCGGGCAGGGTGAGGGCTACACCTTC,CASSPTGQGEGYTF
-,TRBV6-6,-,TRBJ1-1,TGTGCCAGCAGTCCCCAAGCCATGGCAGGCTGGGACACTGAAGCTTTCTTT,CASSPQAMAGWDTEAFF
-,TRBV7-3,-,TRBJ2-1,TGTGCCAGCAGCTTCGACCGGGGAAATGAGCAGTTCTTC,CASSFDRGNEQFF
TRBD1,TRBV18,-,TRBJ2-7,TGTGCCAGCTCACCCGGGACAGGGGCCCGTAGGGACGAGCAGTACTTC,CASSPGTGARRDEQYF
-,TRBV6-2/TRBV6-3,-,TRBJ1-5,TGTGCCAGCAGTCTCCTACAGGGACAGCCCCAGCATTTT,CASSLLQGQPQHF
-,TRBV29-1,-,TRBJ1-1,TGCAGCGTTGACAAAAACACTGAAGCTTTCTTT,CSVDKNTEAFF
-,TRBV5-1,-,TRBJ2-1,TGCGCCAGCAGCTTGGTTGGTAGCTCCTACAATGAGCAGTTCTTC,CASSLVGSSYNEQFF
TRBD1,TRBV7-8,-,TRBJ2-1,TGTGCCAGCAGCACGGACAGGGGCCCCAATGAGCAGTTCTTC,CASSTDRGPNEQFF
-,TRBV7-9,once,TRBJ1-3,TGTGCCAGCAGGTTACAGGGATACACCATATATTTT,CASRLQGYTIYF
TRBD1,TRBV9,-,TRBJ2-7,TGTGCCAGCAGCGTAGAAGGGACAGGTTCCTACGAGCAGTACTTC,CASSVEGTGSYEQYF
-,TRBV11-3,few,TRBJ1-1,TGTGCCAGCAGCTTAGCTGGGGGGAATGAAGCTTTCTTT,CASSLAGGNEAFF
-,TRBV6-1,-,TRBJ2-3,TGTGCCAGCAGTGAAGGTCAAGATACGCAGTATTTT,CASSEGQDTQYF
TRBD1,TRBV5-1,-,TRBJ1-1,TGCGCCAGCATGGGACAGGGGTTCACTGAAGCTTTCTTT,CASMGQGFTEAFF
TRBD1,TRBV7-9,-,TRBJ1-2,TGTGCCAGCAGACAGGGGCCCCAGGAGGATGGCTACACCTTC,CASRQGPQEDGYTF
TRBD2,TRBV18,-,TRBJ2-4,TGTGCCAGCTCTCCGGGACTAGCGGGAAGGGACATTCAGTACTTC,CASSPGLAGRDIQYF
TRBD1,TRBV7-3,-,TRBJ1-2,TGTGCCAGCAGCACCGGACAGGGCTATGGCTACACCTTC,CASSTGQGYGYTF
TRBD1,TRBV30,-,TRBJ2-2,TGTGCCTGGAGCCGACAGGGTTCCACCGGGGAGCTGTTTTTT,CAWSRQGSTGELFF
TRBD2,TRBV3-1/TRBV3-2,-,TRBJ2-1,TGTGCCAGCAGCCCCCGACTAGCGATGTCCTACAATGAGCAGTTCTTC,CASSPRLAMSYNEQFF
TRBD2,TRBV6-5,-,TRBJ2-1,TGTGCCAGCAGTTACGCGGGAGGGGGGAATGAGCAGTTCTTC,CASSYAGGGNEQFF
-,TRBV19,once,TRBJ2-2,TGTGCCAGTACCTCTCTGGGGGCTGGAACCGGGGAGCTGTTTTTT,CASTSLGAGTGELFF
-,TRBV5-6,-,TRBJ1-2,TGTGCCAGCAGCTTGACCGGCAGCGTCACCCAATATGGCTACACCTTC,CASSLTGSVTQYGYTF
TRBD1,TRBV5-4,-,TRBJ2-4,TGTGCCAGCAGCTGGGGGACAGGGCTGGGCAAAAACATTCAGTACTTC,CASSWGTGLGKNIQYF
TRBD1,TRBV5-1,-,TRBJ2-1,TGCGCCAGCAGCTCAAACCGGGACAGGGAGATCTTC,CASSSNRDREIF
-,TRBV5-1,-,TRBJ2-7,TGCGCCAGCAGCTTGGACACCTCCATAAATTACGAGCAGTACTTC,CASSLDTSINYEQYF
TRBD1,TRBV5-1,-,TRBJ2-7,TGCGCCAGCAGCTTGGCCGGGACAGGAGGCAAGTACGAGCAGTACTTC,CASSLAGTGGKYEQYF
TRBD2,TRBV7-6,-,TRBJ2-5,TGTGCCAGCAGCTTATGGGGCGGGAGTCAAGAGACCCAGTACTTC,CASSLWGGSQETQYF
-,TRBV7-8,-,TRBJ1-1,TGTGCCAGCAGCTTAGAGGAGGAGAACACTGAAGCTTTCTTT,CASSLEEENTEAFF
TRBD1,TRBV7-8,-,TRBJ1-2,TGTGCCAGCAGCCTACAGAGGGACAGGGTGACCTATGGCTACACCTTC,CASSLQRDRVTYGYTF
TRBD1,TRBV23-1,-,TRBJ1-4,TGCGCCAGCAGACCGGGACAGGGTAGAGGAAAACTGTTTTTT,CASRPGQGRGKLFF
-,TRBV20-1,-,TRBJ2-7,TGCAGTGCTAGCCTCGGCTACGAGCAGTACTTC,CSASLGYEQYF
-,TRBV6-2/TRBV6-3,-,TRBJ2-7,TGTGCCAGCAGTTCTAGCGACGAGCAGTACTTC,CASSSSDEQYF
TRBD1,TRBV6-5,-,TRBJ2-7,TGTGCCAGCAGCATCCGGGACAGACAACCCTACGAGCAGTACTTC,CASSIRDRQPYEQYF
-,TRBV11-2,-,TRBJ1-3,TGTGCCAGCAGCTTCGACAGCTCTGGAAACACCATATATTTT,CASSFDSSGNTIYF
-,TRBV5-1,-,TRBJ1-2,TGCGCCAGCAGCCCCGAGGATGCTAACTATGGCTACACCTTC,CASSPEDANYGYTF
TRBD1,TRBV6-2/TRBV6-3,-,TRBJ1-2,TGTGCCAGCAGTTACCCCGGGACAGGGGACTATGGCTACACCTTC,CASSYPGTGDYGYTF
TRBD1,TRBV7-2,-,TRBJ1-1,TGTGCCAGCAGCTTGACAGGGAGTTTCGCTGAAGCTTTCTTT,CASSLTGSFAEAFF
TRBD2,TRBV13,-,TRBJ2-7,TGTGCCAGCAGCTCGCTTAGCGGGAGGATCTACGAGCAGTACTTC,CASSSLSGRIYEQYF
-,TRBV18,-,TRBJ1-1,TGTGCCAGCTCACCACCCGGGTCTGGAGGGGCCACTGAAGCTTTCTTT,CASSPPGSGGATEAFF
-,TRBV5-1,-,TRBJ1-1,TGCGCCAGCAGCTTGAACGCAGGGGAAAACACTGAAGCTTTCTTT,CASSLNAGENTEAFF
TRBD2,TRBV27,-,TRBJ2-7,TGTGCCAGCAGCCACCCCGGGGCTAGCGGGAGAGGCGAGCAGTACTTC,CASSHPGASGRGEQYF
TRBD2,TRBV5-1,-,TRBJ2-1,TGCGCCAGCAGCTTGGTAGGGACTAGCAATTACAATGAGCAGTTCTTC,CASSLVGTSNYNEQFF
-,TRBV5-6,-,TRBJ2-1,TGTGCCAGCCTCGGGAGACACAGAGTTTACAATGAGCAGTTCTTC,CASLGRHRVYNEQFF
TRBD1,TRBV7-3,-,TRBJ2-1,TGTGCCAGCAGCTTGCCGGGACAGGGGTTCAATGAGCAGTTCTTC,CASSLPGQGFNEQFF
-,TRBV7-3,medium-sized,TRBJ1-1,TGTGCCAGCAGCCGAGGGGGTGAAGCTTTCTTT,CASSRGGEAFF
TRBD1,TRBV3-1/TRBV3-2,once,TRBJ2-2,TGTGCCAGCAGCCATGGACAGGGGGCCGGGGAGCTGTTTTTT,CASSHGQGAGELFF
TRBD2,TRBV7-6,-,TRBJ2-7,TGTGCCAGCAGCCCGGGACTAGTGCCGCACGAGCAGTACTTC,CASSPGLVPHEQYF
-,TRBV3-1/TRBV3-2,-,TRBJ2-1,TGTGCCAGCAGCCAAGAAGATCAGGCCAAGGATGAGCAGTTCTTC,CASSQEDQAKDEQFF
TRBD2,TRBV19,-,TRBJ2-5,TGTGCCAGTCGCCGGGGACTAGCTCCCCAAGAGACCCAGTACTTC,CASRRGLAPQETQYF
TRBD1,TRBV19,-,TRBJ2-2,TGTGCCAGTAGTATAGATCCGACAGGGCCCGGGGAGCTGTTTTTT,CASSIDPTGPGELFF
TRBD2,TRBV5-1,-,TRBJ2-1,TGCGCCACCCAGAAGACTAGCGGGAGCAATGAGCAGTTCTTC,CATQKTSGSNEQFF
TRBD1,TRBV5-4,-,TRBJ1-2,TGTGCCAGCAGTCCCGGGACAGAAAACTATGGCTACACCTTC,CASSPGTENYGYTF
-,TRBV5-6,-,TRBJ2-7,TGTGCCAGCAGCCGAGTGGCCAGGAACTACGAGCAGTACTTC,CASSRVARNYEQYF